The clone carrying this TCR beta chain is labeled medium-sized. Sequencing used immunoSEQ multiplex PCR; TCRdb keeps in-frame clones, though not all of them. The repertoire holds roughly 6,500 clones, with around 24% as singletons. This entry comes from a study of graft-versus-host responses after intestinal transplantation. Study-wide context: Each patient got anti-thymocyte globulin induction, then tacrolimus and steroids for approximately three years.

General observations from the study: Patients who carried graft-donor T cell macrochimerism also had high graft-versus-host to host-versus-graft clonal ratios in their allografts.

The plating included about 200,000 irradiated, violet-dye-labeled stimulator cells together with about 200,000 CFSE-labeled responder cells. After the reaction, proliferating CFSE-low CD3+CD4+ and CD3+CD8+ responders were sorted. V shed 6 bases and J shed 3 bases, with 12 bases lying between them. Germline CDR1 reads SGHTA; CDR2 reads FQGNSA. CDR3 length: 13 amino acids. This clonotype originated in a human patient who was an organ donor for intestinal transplantation. The specimen was alloreactive CD4+ T cells from a mixed lymphocyte reaction culture, collected before transplantation. As to subset: CFSE-low proliferating T cells sorted from approximately six-day pre-transplant mixed lymphocyte reaction (GvH or HvG direction). This chain links TRBV7-2 with TRBJ2-7; D is perhaps TRBD2 (6 bases). The CDR3 loop reads CASSRGLFYEQYF. For the CDR3, the DNA is TGTGCCAGCAGTCGCGGACTATTCTACGAGCAGTACTTC.